A selection of T cell receptor beta chains follows, all from one sample in a study of shared clonotypes between healthy human individuals. The assay was immunoSEQ multiplex PCR, and TCRdb's table has in-frame clones only and misses some. The table includes over a million clones, approximately 72% detected once. The sample was memory CD4+ T cells sorted from blood. The receptors come from a man in his late teens or twenties in good health. Both conserved end residues are trimmed from each CDR3. A D gene is named only where the DNA matches it firmly.

ASSPRTVSYEQY	TRBJ2-7	TRBV27	NA
ASRPRYNTGELF	TRBJ2-2	TRBV7-3	NA
ASSPGQGADTQY	TRBJ2-3	TRBV14	TRBD1
ASSLRGQPPNTEAF	TRBJ1-1	TRBV7-2	NA
ASSPLDQPQH	TRBJ1-5	TRBV7-2	NA
ASSGYTEAF	TRBJ1-1	TRBV6-1	NA
ASSQSSGGRTGELF	TRBJ2-2	TRBV4-2	NA
ASSVGRQGEEETQY	TRBJ2-5	TRBV2	TRBD1
ASTRSFSSGRSEQY	NA	TRBV10-2	TRBD2
ASSRSGTGTGGNTIY	TRBJ1-3	TRBV19	TRBD1
ASSGRRPSSTDTQY	TRBJ2-3	TRBV5-1	NA
ASSNYAGDGYT	TRBJ1-2	TRBV7-6	NA
ASTDAGQAF	TRBJ1-1	TRBV7-2	NA
AISESGQGNQPQH	TRBJ1-5	TRBV10-3	TRBD1
SVTNSGTDTDTQY	TRBJ2-3	TRBV29-1	TRBD1
ASGRLAGQGETQY	TRBJ2-5	TRBV6-1	TRBD2
ASNPSHGEWNEQF	TRBJ2-1	TRBV2	NA
ASSLAGSRTDTQY	TRBJ2-3	TRBV7-2	NA
ASSTGFEQY	TRBJ2-7	TRBV10-1	NA
ASSEAGQPQH	TRBJ1-5	TRBV10-2	NA
ASSLKRTASSSYNEQF	TRBJ2-1	TRBV5-4	NA
ASSDASEAF	TRBJ1-1	TRBV6-1	NA
ASSLDGRSHEQY	TRBJ2-7	TRBV11-3	NA
ASSLAATYGYT	TRBJ1-2	TRBV7-9	NA
ASSPAGQGAFGYT	TRBJ1-2	TRBV5-6	TRBD1
AWAQGTGEKLF	TRBJ1-4	TRBV30	NA
ASSRGPDYEQY	TRBJ2-7	TRBV5-1	NA
ASSLIQGAGTGELF	TRBJ2-2	TRBV7-2	TRBD1
ASRGTSGRRIYEQY	TRBJ2-7	TRBV2	TRBD2
ASSLAGFGNTIY	TRBJ1-3	TRBV7-2	NA
SVAWSSGEQY	TRBJ2-7	TRBV29-1	NA
ASSIQTSGRIFYEQY	TRBJ2-7	TRBV7-2	TRBD2
ASSNYWDGISYGYT	TRBJ1-2	TRBV2	NA
ASSLAGSLADTQY	TRBJ2-3	TRBV5-6	NA
ASSLHTGPNEKLF	TRBJ1-4	TRBV18	NA
ASSLVVVSYEQY	TRBJ2-7	TRBV7-2	NA
AISTGTGDYSNQPQH	TRBJ1-5	TRBV10-3	TRBD1
ASSWTSQETQY	TRBJ2-5	TRBV4-1	TRBD2
ASSPTGTDQPQH	TRBJ1-5	TRBV18	NA
ASSQDLRGNQPQH	TRBJ1-5	TRBV4-1	NA
ASTWGASYEQY	TRBJ2-7	TRBV5-1	NA
ASSLGGALHEQY	TRBJ2-7	TRBV27	NA
ASSPRGSYEQY	TRBJ2-7	TRBV7-9	NA
ASSTARGPSFTEAF	TRBJ1-1	TRBV5-1	TRBD1
ASSVGVGGYGYT	TRBJ1-2	TRBV9	NA